The sequence of this T cell receptor beta chain was determined in a study of human T cells and chemical hapten exposure (dated by TCRdb to the early 2020s). About the study as a whole: For sensitization, 2% DPC in acetone was applied to a roughly 2 cm by roughly 2 cm area of upper inner arm skin. Weekly therapeutic DPC doses were additionally applied to the scalp of patients throughout the roughly 23-week study period. Patch testing on the upper back used Finn chambers containing 0.01% DPC, with scoring done after 6 days according to International Contact Dermatitis Research Group standards. The patient cohort, mostly female, included alopecia areata with under or over 50% scalp involvement, alopecia totalis and alopecia universalis. Libraries were combined into a pool for sequencing, and differences in TCR yield between samples came mainly from small differences in library volumes within the pool. In alopecia patients, the study followed how the peripheral blood TCR repertoire changed in vivo over primary and secondary sensitization to diphenylcyclopropenone (DPC), a hapten. Blood samples were taken from patients before sensitization (week 0) and at 2, 6 and about 24 weeks after DPC sensitization. For TCR sequencing, blood came from 25 to 35 alopecia patients at anywhere from one to four time points (pre-sensitization, 2, 6 and 24 weeks).

About this clonotype itself: What antigen it recognizes has not been identified. The sample holds no much larger clone one base away, and base qualities are not on file.

Library construction relied on RACE. Data came from a NextSeq 500. During library preparation, unique molecular identifiers were attached to individual cDNA molecules so that TCRs could be counted in a quantitative, reproducible way. Each blood RNA sample was used to sequence both TCR alpha and TCR beta chains. In the authors' own workflow: The median number of TCRs per sample was approximately 98,000, ranging from roughly 20,000 to 690,600. The Decombinator software suite was used to annotate V, J and CDR3 in the TCR reads. To make PS versus PT1 abundance plots, every sample was subsampled to the same number of TCRs (28,000). TCRs were defined as expanded if absent before sensitization and observed at least eight times at the 2-week time point. TCRdb redid the processing of the public reads, applying fastp at Q25 and MiXCR, and retained in-frame beta chains. Rows are unified per CDR3 protein, each entry keeping the most common DNA and genes. The V and J calls and clone size are TCRdb's, not the authors'. This sample gives around 180,000 distinct CDR3 sequences in total; approximately 29% of them show up just once. Of the sample, approximately 3% falls within the top ten clones.

What this sample's time point label stands for: pre-sensitization, week 0. According to the study, the label for this sample's treatment or condition signals: therapeutic diphenylcyclopropenone sensitization with weekly scalp DPC. Blood at each patch-test visit was drawn before the patch test was applied. Eligible patients were aged 18 to 70, diagnosed with alopecia, deemed suitable for DPC therapy, and excluded if pregnant. Total RNA was isolated from unfractionated whole blood collected in Tempus Blood RNA tubes. Trimmed from V: 8 bases; trimmed from J: 6 bases; junction bases lacking a gene match: 10. The germline V gene specifies ENHRY as CDR1 and SYGVKD as CDR2. Inclusive of the bounding cysteine and phenylalanine, the CDR3 is 14 residues long. Of all the DNA, just the CDR3 is kept, 42 bases in frame from base 1. Results the study describes overall, beyond this receptor: Alopecia, a presumed autoimmune disease, was present in all patients, so the immune response of the patients might differ from that of healthy individuals. The number of PT1 expanded TCRs positively correlated with patch test score, significant at thresholds 8, 16 and 32 but not 4. Expanded TCRs formed significantly more large CDR3 similarity clusters than pre-sensitization or healthy control sets, consistent with antigen-driven responses. DPC sensitization did not change the number of TCRs with a frequency above 1 in 1000, and there was no evidence of changes in global repertoire structure. After repeated subsampling, changes were observed in the strength of the expansion versus patch-test correlation and in the threshold at which the correlation became significant.

This specimen was whole blood, taken in connection with sensitization to the hapten diphenylcyclopropenone (DPC). The sequence is built from TRBV10-3 and TRBJ2-1; TRBD1 agrees with 7 junctional bases. The clonotype originates from a woman aged 25 to 39 with alopecia areata. Some clones in this sample may be carry-over from other donors' samples. The nucleotides are TGTGCCATCTCCGTTGGGGACAGAACCAATGAGCAGTTCTTC. This yields the protein CAISVGDRTNEQFF.